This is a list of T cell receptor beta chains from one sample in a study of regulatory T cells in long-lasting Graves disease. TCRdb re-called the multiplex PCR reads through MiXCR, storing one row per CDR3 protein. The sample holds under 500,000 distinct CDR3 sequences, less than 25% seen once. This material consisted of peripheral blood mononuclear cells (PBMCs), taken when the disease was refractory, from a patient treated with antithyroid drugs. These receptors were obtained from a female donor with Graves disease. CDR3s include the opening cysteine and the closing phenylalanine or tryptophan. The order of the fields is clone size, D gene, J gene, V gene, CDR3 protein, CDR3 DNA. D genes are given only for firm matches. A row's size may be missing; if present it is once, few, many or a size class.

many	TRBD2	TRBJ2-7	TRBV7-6	CASSLGLAEEQYF	TGTGCCAGCAGCCTGGGACTAGCTGAAGAGCAGTACTTC
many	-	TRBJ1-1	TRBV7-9	CASSRTVTGFDTEAFF	TGTGCCAGCAGCCGTACCGTCACAGGATTCGACACTGAAGCTTTCTTT
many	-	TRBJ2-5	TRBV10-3	CAISVSALETQYF	TGTGCCATCAGTGTCAGCGCGTTAGAGACCCAGTACTTC
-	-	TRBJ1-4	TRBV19	CASQLRGSFNEKLFF	TGTGCCAGTCAACTCCGGGGTTCTTTTAATGAAAAACTGTTTTTT
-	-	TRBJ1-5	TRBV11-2	CAGSFGAGRDQPQHF	TGTGCCGGCAGCTTCGGGGCAGGGAGAGATCAGCCCCAGCATTTT
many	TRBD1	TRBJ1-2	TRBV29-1	CSVEGHDRASGYTF	TGCAGCGTTGAAGGCCATGACAGGGCTAGTGGCTACACCTTC
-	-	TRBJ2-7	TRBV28	CASSLYSYEQCF	TGTGCCAGCAGTTTATACTCCTACGAGCAGTGCTTC
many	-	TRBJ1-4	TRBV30	CAWSPGLRPGNEKLFF	TGTGCCTGGAGTCCTGGATTACGACCGGGTAATGAAAAACTGTTTTTT
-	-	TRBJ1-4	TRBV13	CASSLYSQNEKLFF	TGTGCCAGCAGCTTGTACAGTCAGAATGAAAAACTGTTTTTT
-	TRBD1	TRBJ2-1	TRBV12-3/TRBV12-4	CASSLVGQIKYNEQFF	TGTGCCAGCAGTTTAGTGGGACAGATAAAGTACAATGAGCAGTTCTTC
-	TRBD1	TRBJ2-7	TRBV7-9	CANSPRTGRTYEQYF	TGTGCCAACAGCCCTCGGACAGGCCGAACCTACGAGCAGTACTTC
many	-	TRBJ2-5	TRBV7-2	CASSVTGPRGETQYF	TGTGCCAGCAGCGTCACGGGACCTCGGGGGGAGACCCAGTACTTC
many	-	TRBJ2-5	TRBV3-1	CASSHETQYF	TGTGCCAGCAGCCATGAGACCCAGTACTTC